These T cell receptor beta chains were read from a single sample in a study of cytomegalovirus exposure and HLA in healthy donors. Profiled with immunoSEQ multiplex PCR; TCRdb holds only in-frame clones, not every one. Here the sample spans about 130,000 clones, approximately 80% being singletons. The sample taken for sequencing was PBMCs. These receptors all stem from a male donor in good health and CMV-seronegative. CDR3s include the opening cysteine and the closing phenylalanine or tryptophan. Fields, in order: clone size, J gene, D gene, V gene, CDR3 protein, CDR3 DNA. A D gene is named only where the DNA matches it firmly. Some rows have no size entry. The others give once, few or many, or a class for an expanded clone.

>.|TRBJ2-1|TRBD1|TRBV19
CASSIAGGAYNEQFF
TGTGCCAGTAGTATAGCAGGGGGCGCGTACAATGAGCAGTTCTTC
>.|TRBJ2-1|TRBD2|TRBV27
CASSLGTGGVDEQFF
TGTGCCAGCAGTTTAGGGACGGGGGGTGTGGATGAGCAGTTCTTC
>.|TRBJ1-4|.|TRBV4-1
CASSHRYQGQGEKLFF
TGCGCCAGCAGCCACCGATACCAGGGCCAGGGGGAAAAACTGTTTTTT
>.|TRBJ2-7|.|TRBV5-1
CASSLEARNTYEQYF
TGCGCCAGCAGCTTGGAAGCTCGAAATACCTACGAGCAATACTTC
>few|TRBJ1-1|TRBD1|TRBV6-1
CASIIRTGGFSEAFF
TGTGCCAGCATCATTCGGACAGGGGGCTTCTCTGAAGCTTTCTTT
>.|TRBJ2-3|TRBD2|TRBV19
CASSITSGGLTDTQYF
TGTGCCAGTAGTATTACTAGCGGGGGTCTCACAGATACGCAGTATTTT
>.|TRBJ2-1|TRBD1|TRBV19
CASSSDRGQNEQFF
TGTGCCAGTAGTTCGGACAGGGGGCAGAATGAGCAGTTCTTC
>.|TRBJ1-1|.|TRBV6-5
CASSYSGEAFF
TGTGCCAGCAGTTACTCCGGTGAAGCTTTCTTT
>.|TRBJ2-7|TRBD1|TRBV6-5
CASSETGTANEQYF
TGTGCCAGCAGTGAGACCGGGACAGCAAACGAGCAGTACTTC
>.|TRBJ2-7|.|TRBV19
CASSIVGVSEYYEQYF
TGTGCCAGTAGTATTGTTGGGGTTAGCGAGTACTACGAGCAGTACTTC
>.|TRBJ2-5|TRBD1|TRBV7-2
CASSFNRGPETQYF
TGTGCCAGCAGCTTCAACAGGGGGCCGGAGACCCAGTACTTC
>.|TRBJ2-1|TRBD2|TRBV6-4
CASSVGLAGGEQFF
TGTGCCAGCAGTGTGGGACTAGCGGGGGGTGAGCAGTTCTTC
>.|TRBJ2-7|TRBD2|TRBV6-1
CASSPQLTSPHEQYF
TGTGCCAGCAGTCCCCAATTGACTAGCCCCCACGAGCAGTACTTC
>.|TRBJ2-1|TRBD1|TRBV6-1
CASTGQPAYNEQFF
TGTGCCAGCACGGGACAGCCAGCCTACAATGAGCAGTTCTTC
>few|TRBJ1-3|.|TRBV6-4
CASREAGDSGNTIYF
TGTGCCAGCAGGGAGGCTGGGGACTCTGGAAACACCATATATTTT
>.|TRBJ2-7|TRBD2|TRBV4-2
CASSQAVGRGSYEQYF
TGTGCCAGCAGCCAAGCTGTCGGGAGGGGTTCCTACGAGCAGTACTTC
>.|TRBJ1-6|TRBD1|TRBV6-1
CASSEGDSLGSPLHF
TGTGCCAGCAGTGAAGGGGACAGTCTAGGTTCACCCCTCCACTTT
>.|TRBJ2-3|.|TRBV12-5
CASRGYLGTDTQYF
TGTGCTAGTCGGGGGTACCTGGGGACCGATACGCAGTATTTT
>.|TRBJ1-2|.|TRBV19
CASSRGTINANYGYTF
TGTGCCAGTAGTAGGGGGACTATTAATGCTAACTATGGCTACACCTTC
>.|TRBJ1-2|.|TRBV6-5
CASTDTRGTLGF
TGTGCCAGCACCGACACGCGAGGGACACTAGGCTTC
>.|TRBJ2-1|TRBD2|TRBV25-1
CASSVAGGDNEQFF
TGTGCCAGCAGTGTAGCGGGAGGCGACAATGAGCAGTTCTTC
>few|TRBJ2-7|.|TRBV7-9
CASSLVGLEQYF
TGTGCCAGCAGCTTAGTGGGGCTCGAGCAGTACTTC
>.|TRBJ2-5|TRBD1|TRBV19
CASTSSRQGQETQYF
TGTGCCAGTACCAGCTCTAGACAGGGGCAAGAGACCCAGTACTTC
>.|TRBJ1-1|.|TRBV28
CASSSAPNRGTEAFF
TGTGCCAGCAGTTCCGCTCCAAATAGAGGCACTGAAGCTTTCTTT
>.|TRBJ2-7|.|TRBV29-1
CSVEDRRAGIYSYEQYF
TGCAGCGTTGAAGATCGTAGGGCAGGGATATATTCCTACGAGCAGTACTTC
>.|TRBJ2-3|TRBD2|TRBV5-4
CASSSGLASSTDTQYF
TGTGCCAGCAGCTCGGGACTAGCGTCTAGCACAGATACGCAGTATTTT
>.|TRBJ2-1|TRBD2|TRBV4-2
CASSQATSGSFVDEQFF
TGTGCCAGCAGCCAAGCCACTAGCGGGAGCTTTGTAGATGAGCAGTTCTTC
>.|TRBJ1-2|TRBD1|TRBV4-1
CASSQDQGAFYGYTF
TGCGCCAGCAGCCAAGATCAGGGGGCTTTCTATGGCTACACCTTC
>few|TRBJ2-2|.|TRBV18
CASSPIGVTGELFF
TGTGCCAGCTCACCAATAGGGGTCACCGGGGAGCTGTTTTTT
>.|TRBJ1-6|.|TRBV7-3
CASSLTPGYNSPLHF
TGTGCCAGCAGCTTAACTCCCGGGTATAATTCACCCCTCCACTTT
>few|TRBJ2-1|TRBD1|TRBV11-2
CASSSFRDRGTHEQFF
TGTGCCAGCAGCTCATTCCGGGACAGGGGCACTCATGAGCAGTTCTTC
>.|TRBJ2-7|.|TRBV25-1
CASSELGFRGEQYF
TGTGCCAGCAGTGAATTGGGCTTTAGGGGGGAGCAGTACTTC
>.|TRBJ2-1|.|TRBV6-1
CASSPAPGSYNEQFF
TGTGCCAGCAGCCCGGCCCCAGGGTCCTACAATGAGCAGTTCTTC
>once|TRBJ1-5|.|TRBV27
CASSPTGGNQPQHF
TGTGCCAGCAGTCCCACGGGGGGCAATCAGCCCCAGCATTTT
>.|TRBJ2-3|.|TRBV10-3
CAISSGQGTDTQYF
TGTGCCATCAGTTCTGGACAAGGCACAGATACGCAGTATTTT
>.|TRBJ1-2|TRBD1|TRBV5-1
CASSVGQGPFDGYTF
TGCGCCAGCAGTGTAGGACAGGGGCCTTTTGATGGCTACACCTTC
>.|TRBJ1-1|TRBD1|TRBV18
CASSKDRMNTEAFF
TGTGCCAGCTCTAAGGACAGGATGAACACTGAAGCTTTCTTT
>.|TRBJ2-7|.|TRBV6-1
CASSQGTTGSYEQYF
TGTGCCAGCAGTCAGGGCACCACGGGCTCCTACGAGCAGTACTTC
>once|TRBJ1-2|TRBD1|TRBV4-3
CASSQQGVHYGYTF
TGCGCCAGCAGCCAGCAGGGGGTTCACTATGGCTACACCTTC
>once|TRBJ2-3|TRBD2|TRBV6-1
CASRELAVWSDTQYF
TGTGCCAGCAGGGAGCTAGCGGTCTGGAGCGATACGCAGTATTTT
>.|TRBJ1-2|.|TRBV5-1
CASSLMVDTSAYGYTF
TGCGCCAGCAGCTTGATGGTCGACACCTCCGCCTATGGCTACACCTTC
>.|TRBJ1-6|.|TRBV4-1
CASSQAPESSYNSPLHF
TGCGCCAGCAGCCAGGCCCCTGAAAGCTCCTATAATTCACCCCTCCACTTT
>.|TRBJ2-3|TRBD2|TRBV18
CASSLYTSVSTDTQYF
TGTGCCAGCTCACTCTATACTAGCGTGAGCACAGATACGCAGTATTTT
>.|TRBJ1-1|.|TRBV14
CASSQVGQEAFF
TGTGCCAGCAGCCAAGTGGGCCAGGAAGCTTTCTTT
>.|TRBJ2-1|TRBD2|TRBV7-2
CASSLLQPGLAGGWEQFF
TGTGCCAGCAGTCTTCTACAGCCGGGACTAGCGGGGGGCTGGGAGCAGTTCTTC
>.|TRBJ1-1|.|TRBV9
CASSGRQTDAEAFF
TGTGCCAGCAGCGGAAGACAGACGGACGCTGAAGCTTTCTTT
>.|TRBJ1-5|TRBD1|TRBV7-9
CSSSLAPGQGSGQPQHF
TGTTCCAGCAGCTTAGCTCCCGGACAGGGATCAGGTCAGCCCCAGCATTTT
>.|TRBJ2-7|TRBD2|TRBV2
CASRPTSGDPYEQYF
TGTGCCAGCAGGCCGACTAGCGGGGACCCCTACGAGCAGTACTTC
>.|TRBJ2-1|.|TRBV9
CASSVTTAGHEQFF
TGTGCCAGCAGTGTTACAACCGCAGGGCATGAGCAGTTCTTC
>.|TRBJ1-5|.|TRBV6-6
CASSISYRSSNQPQHF
TGTGCCAGCAGTATCTCCTACAGATCTAGCAATCAGCCCCAGCATTTT
>.|TRBJ2-5|.|TRBV5-1
CASSSTVPDVGQYF
TGCGCCAGCAGCTCGACAGTCCCTGACGTGGGCCAGTACTTC
>.|TRBJ2-2|.|TRBV6-5
CASSYSRNTGELFF
TGTGCCAGCAGTTACTCGAGGAACACCGGGGAGCTGTTTTTT
>once|TRBJ1-2|TRBD1|TRBV27
CASSPGTGGGYTF
TGTGCCAGCAGTCCTGGGACAGGGGGAGGCTACACCTTC
>.|TRBJ1-5|TRBD1|TRBV18
CASSPGTAYSNQPQHF
TGTGCCAGCTCACCGGGGACAGCCTATAGCAATCAGCCCCAGCATTTT